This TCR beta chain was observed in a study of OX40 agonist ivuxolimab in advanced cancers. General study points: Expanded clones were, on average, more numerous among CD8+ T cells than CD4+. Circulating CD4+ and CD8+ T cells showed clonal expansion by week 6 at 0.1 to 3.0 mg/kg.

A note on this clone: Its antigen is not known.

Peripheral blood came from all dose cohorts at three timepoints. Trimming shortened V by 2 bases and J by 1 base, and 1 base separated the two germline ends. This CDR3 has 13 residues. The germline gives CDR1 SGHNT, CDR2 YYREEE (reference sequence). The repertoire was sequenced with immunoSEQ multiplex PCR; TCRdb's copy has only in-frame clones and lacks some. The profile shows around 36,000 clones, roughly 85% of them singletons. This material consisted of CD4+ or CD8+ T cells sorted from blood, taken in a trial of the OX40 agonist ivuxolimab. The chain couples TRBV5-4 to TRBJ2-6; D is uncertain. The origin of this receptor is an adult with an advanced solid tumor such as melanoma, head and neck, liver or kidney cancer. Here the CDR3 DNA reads TGTGCCAGCAGCTTATCTGGGGCCAACGTCCTGACTTTC. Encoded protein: CASSLSGANVLTF.